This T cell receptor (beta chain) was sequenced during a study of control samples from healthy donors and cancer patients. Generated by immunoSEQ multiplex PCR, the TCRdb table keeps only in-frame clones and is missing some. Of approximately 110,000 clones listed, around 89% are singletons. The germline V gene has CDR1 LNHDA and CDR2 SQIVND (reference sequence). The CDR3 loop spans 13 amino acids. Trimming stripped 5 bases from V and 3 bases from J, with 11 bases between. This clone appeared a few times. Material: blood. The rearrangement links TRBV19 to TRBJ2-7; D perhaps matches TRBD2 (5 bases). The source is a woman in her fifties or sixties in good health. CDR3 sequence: CASSYPSGYEQYF. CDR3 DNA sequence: TGTGCCAGTAGTTACCCCAGCGGCTACGAGCAGTACTTC.